The 23 T cell receptor beta chains given below trace back to one sample, sequenced in a study of T cells expressing NK-cell markers. With the 5' RACE reads reprocessed, TCRdb shows one record per CDR3 protein and no DNA. Recorded for this sample: about 380,000 distinct CDR3 sequences. What was sequenced was blood T cells: a sorted CD56 or NKG2C T cell subset, CD4+ or CD8+ T cells, or bulk PBMC T cells (not recorded which). These receptors originate from a man aged 18 to 69 in good health.

The chain employs TRBV9 and TRBJ1-4. CDR1 is SGDLS, CDR2 YYNGEE, per germline. This CDR3 has 15 amino acids. CDR3 protein: CASSPLGGSNEKLFF.

The genes are TRBV18 and TRBJ2-5. Germline V gene data show CDR1 as KGHSH and CDR2 as LQKENI. The CDR3 runs 15 residues. The CDR3 protein is CASSPRGSNQETQYF.

The chain couples TRBV20-1 to TRBJ2-7; TCRdb calls TRBD2, which cannot be checked without DNA. This CDR3 is built from 13 residues. CDR1 is DFQATT, CDR2 SNEGSKA, per germline (reference sequence). The CDR3 reads CSALRGGAYEQYF.

V gene TRBV29-1 combines with J gene TRBJ2-2; the D gene TCRdb calls, TRBD1, cannot be checked with no DNA. The CDR3 loop spans 14 amino acids. The V gene's germline CDR1 is SQVTM and CDR2 ANQGSEA. CDR3: CSALGQTNTGELFF.

The chain joins TRBV14 to TRBJ1-6; the D call of TRBD1 rests on TCRdb alone, since no DNA is present to check it. The CDR3 length is 18 residues. Germline lookup yields CDR1 SGHDN and CDR2 FVKESK. CDR3 amino acids: CASSNSDRGGSYNSPLHF.

This chain links TRBV4-2 with TRBJ2-3; TCRdb designates TRBD2, a call that cannot be tested without DNA. CDR3 size: 15 residues. CDR1 is LGHNA, CDR2 YNFKEQ, per germline. CDR3 sequence: CASRGTRTSGGTQYF.

This chain joins TRBV7-3 and TRBJ2-2; the TRBD1 assignment by TCRdb is unverifiable without DNA. The CDR3 sequence is 15 residues long. Looked up from germline, CDR1 is SGHTA and CDR2 is FQGTGA. The CDR3 reads CASSLSTPKSGELFF.

This chain connects TRBV7-2 to TRBJ2-7; the D call from TCRdb, TRBD2, cannot be confirmed without DNA. This CDR3 region has 16 residues. Germline V gene lookup returns CDR1 SGHTA and CDR2 FQGNSA. CDR3 amino acids: CASSLAGGLRVYEQYF.

CDR3 region: CASSRLTGAVTQYF. The chain links TRBV18 to TRBJ2-3; TCRdb proposes TRBD1, but this gene call is untestable without DNA. The CDR3 has 14 amino acids. Germline values: CDR1 KGHSH, CDR2 LQKENI.

The chain recombines TRBV20-1 with TRBJ1-2; TCRdb proposes TRBD1, but this gene call is untestable without DNA. The germline V gene has CDR1 DFQATT and CDR2 SNEGSKA (reference sequence). The CDR3 is 17 residues long. The CDR3 loop is CSARGGGHPGLNYGYTF.

J is TRBJ1-2 and V is TRBV12-3 or TRBV12-4; the TCRdb D gene call, TRBD1, has no DNA to confirm it. The CDR3 length is 15 residues. CDR3: CASSLYPGRGYGYTF.

The chain recombines TRBV5-1 with TRBJ2-5. The CDR3 runs 14 residues. CDR1 is SGHRS, CDR2 YFSETQ, per germline. CDR3 sequence: CASSLTVLKETQYF.

The V gene is TRBV19, the J gene TRBJ2-7; TCRdb's D call, TRBD1, is unchecked because there is no DNA. In germline, CDR1 is LNHDA, CDR2 SQIVND (reference sequence). The CDR3 consists of 13 residues. CDR3 residues: CASTPGGYYEQYF.

V is TRBV2 and J is TRBJ2-5. CDR1 SNHLY and CDR2 FYNNEI come from the germline V gene. The CDR3 has 11 residues. CDR3 amino acids: CASMSQETQYF.

The V gene is TRBV7-2, the J gene TRBJ2-7; as DNA is missing, the TRBD1 call by TCRdb cannot be tested. The CDR3 contains 15 residues. Germline V gene sequence: CDR1 SGHTA, CDR2 FQGNSA. The CDR3 sequence is CASSSLRGDTYEQYF.

J is TRBJ1-1 and V is TRBV14; TCRdb's D gene call, TRBD1, goes unchecked for lack of DNA. Germline CDR1 SGHDN, CDR2 FVKESK. The CDR3 runs to 14 residues. The CDR3 is CASSKRGEYTEAFF.

The V and J genes are TRBV27 and TRBJ1-2; TCRdb's D gene call, TRBD1, goes unchecked for lack of DNA. CDR3 size: 19 residues. The V gene's germline CDR1 is MNHEY and CDR2 SMNVEV (reference sequence). CDR3 region: CASSTTGGTPDVPNYGYTF.

The rearrangement uses TRBV6-5 and TRBJ1-1; TCRdb's D call, TRBD1, is unchecked because there is no DNA. The CDR3 runs to 17 residues. Germline assignment: CDR1 MNHEY and CDR2 SVGAGI. The chain's CDR3 is CASSYLSGGRQRAEAFF.

The chain uses TRBV6-1 and TRBJ2-5; TCRdb's assignment of TRBD1 cannot be checked, as there is no DNA. This CDR3 has 16 residues. The germline V gene has CDR1 MNHNS and CDR2 SASEGT. The chain's CDR3 is CASSEGDRVRGETQYF.

The chain combines TRBV20-1 with TRBJ2-7; lacking DNA, the TRBD1 call made by TCRdb goes unchecked. The CDR3 contains 17 residues. Germline CDR1 and CDR2: DFQATT and SNEGSKA (reference sequence). The CDR3 loop is CSASLVRKDLRPGEQYF.

The chain's CDR3 is CASSLVWDTGELFF. The chain uses TRBV7-6 and TRBJ2-2. The germline V gene encodes CDR1 SGHVS and CDR2 FNYEAQ. The CDR3 runs to 14 residues.

The chain employs TRBV6-1 and TRBJ1-6; the D call of TRBD1 rests on TCRdb alone, since no DNA is present to check it. The length of the CDR3 is 15 residues. Germline loops: CDR1 MNHNS, CDR2 SASEGT. The CDR3: CASRFAGQGDSPLHF.

The genes are TRBV12-3 or TRBV12-4 and TRBJ1-6. The CDR3 is 14 residues long. The CDR3 spells CASSLAPPNSPLHF.